This entry concerns a single T cell receptor (beta chain). Its antigen is unknown. Per-nucleotide qualities are absent, and no much larger clonotype sits a single base away. The meaning of the sample's time point label: about 28 days (+/-7) after the second vaccine dose. AZD1222 recipients with second doses at about 4 weeks or about 12 weeks were pooled, because spike-specific TCR depth and breadth did not differ between schedules. Samples from vaccinated people were obtained from the UK trials COV001 and COV002, which included a single-blind randomized controlled phase 2/3 trial of AZD1222 (ChAdOx1 nCoV-19) in healthy adults. For TCRbeta chain sequencing, PBMC samples were collected from trial participants at day 0 and at day 28 after the second dose. This entry comes from a study of T cell responses to AZD1222 COVID-19 vaccine (dated by TCRdb to the early 2020s). Broadly, across the study: A total of approximately 240 trial participants underwent TCR sequencing, of whom about 200 received two doses of AZD1222 and around 26 received two doses of the MenACWY control vaccine. Trial participants were enrolled by age into 18-55, 56-69 and 70-plus year subgroups, with roughly 150, 30 and 60 TCR-sequenced participants respectively. Summary of the overall study and its limitations: Participants were mostly white British, with more females than males. The authors suggested clonal diversity may have been underestimated. Reportedly, almost half of the unique spike-specific TCRs recognized epitopes lying outside the regions that are mutated in the B.1.351 and B.1.1.7 variants. The whole spike protein was spanned by vaccine-associated CD4 TCRs, and dominant responses were seen in regions 160-218 and 743-854. Because no day 14 peak-response samples were available, repertoires were characterized only after the peak T cell response. A significant rise in spike-specific TCR breadth and depth was observed after two AZD1222 doses relative to day 0 and relative to MenACWY recipients. Conclusions about previously exposed vaccinees are limited because only a handful of AZD1222 recipients were SARS-CoV-2 seropositive at baseline. The 56-69-year group was small, and its depth increase did not reach significance, likely because of low power.

The CDR3 regions of human TCRbeta chains were analyzed by immunosequencing. Concerning the study's data processing: TCRs in the repertoires were compared against a reference library of SARS-CoV-2-specific TCRs that had been generated with the MIRA antigen-specificity platform. Breadth was defined as the fraction of unique TCRs that were SARS-CoV-2-associated, and depth was defined as the fraction of total T cells that were SARS-CoV-2-associated. Each spike-specific TCR was assigned to its reactive spike region and to a CD4 or CD8 class using the MIRA data. Log10-transformed breadth and depth values were compared by one-way ANOVA with Sidak's multiple comparisons tests. The table comes from immuneACCESS by way of TCRdb, which keeps in-frame sequences with V and J called. Part of the clones is missing from these tables; in studies checked, under half for an unresolved V gene and the rest for unknown reasons. Clone size and V and J calls were adopted from that table, with D and trimming inferred from the DNA. This sample is represented by some 130,000 clones; about 93% of them were singletons. The ten largest account for approximately 7% of the sample.

From a lookup of the germline V gene (reference sequence), CDR1 and CDR2 are MNHEY and SMNVEV. Trimming at the junction amounts to 0 bases on V and 2 bases on J, and the germline ends lie 4 bases apart. The CDR3 sequence holds 13 residues, the cysteine and phenylalanine included. Kept here is only the CDR3 DNA, which spans 39 bases and is read in frame from base 1. Sample: peripheral blood, taken 28 days after the second AZD1222 dose. The chain is assembled from TRBV27 and TRBJ1-2, with the identity of the D gene unclear. The TCR comes from an adult who received the AZD1222 COVID-19 vaccine. The nucleotides are TGTGCCAGCAGTTTATCCCGCAACTATGGCTACACCTTC. Its translation is CASSLSRNYGYTF.